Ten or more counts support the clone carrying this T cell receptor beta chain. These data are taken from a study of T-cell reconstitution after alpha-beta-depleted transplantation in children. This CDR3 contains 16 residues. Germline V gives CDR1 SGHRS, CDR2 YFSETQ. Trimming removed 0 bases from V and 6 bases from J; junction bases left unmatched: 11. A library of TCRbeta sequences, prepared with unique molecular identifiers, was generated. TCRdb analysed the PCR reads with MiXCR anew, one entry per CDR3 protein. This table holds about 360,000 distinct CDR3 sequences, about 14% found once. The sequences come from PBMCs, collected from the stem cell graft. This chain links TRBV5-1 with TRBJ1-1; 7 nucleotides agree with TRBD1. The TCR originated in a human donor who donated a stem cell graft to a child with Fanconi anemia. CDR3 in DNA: TGCGCCAGCAGCTTGGACGCAGGGGGGTCGACCGCTGAAGCTTTCTTT. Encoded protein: CASSLDAGGSTAEAFF.